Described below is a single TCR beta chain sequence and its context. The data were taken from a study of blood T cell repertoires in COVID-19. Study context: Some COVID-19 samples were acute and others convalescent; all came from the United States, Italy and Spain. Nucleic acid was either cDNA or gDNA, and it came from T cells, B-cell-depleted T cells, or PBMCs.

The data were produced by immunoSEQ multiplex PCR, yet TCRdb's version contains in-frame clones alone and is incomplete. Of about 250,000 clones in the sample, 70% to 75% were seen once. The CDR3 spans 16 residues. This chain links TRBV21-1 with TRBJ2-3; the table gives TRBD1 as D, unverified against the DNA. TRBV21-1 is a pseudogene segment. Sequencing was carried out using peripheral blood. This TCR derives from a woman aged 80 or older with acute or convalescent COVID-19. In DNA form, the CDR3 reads TGTGCCAGCAGCAAAGTGACGGTAGGGGCCACAGATACGCAGTATTTT. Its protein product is CASSKVTVGATDTQYF.